This is a list of T cell receptor beta chains from one sample in a study of response to subunit inactivated influenza vaccine. MiXCR was run by TCRdb on the RT-PCR reads, yielding one entry per CDR3 protein. The table records over 650,000 distinct CDR3 sequences, about 18% of them present only once. Sample: PBMCs from blood, taken roughly 5 days after vaccination. The receptors derive from a man in his forties or fifties who received an inactivated influenza vaccine. CDR3s include the opening cysteine and the closing phenylalanine or tryptophan. A D gene is named only where the DNA matches it firmly. Only some rows state a clone size, as once, few, many or a class for expanded clones.

v_gene	abundance	j_gene	d_gene	CDR3aa	CDR3nt
TRBV29-1	.	TRBJ2-2	.	CSSGGTSGELFF	TGCAGTAGTGGGGGGACCTCCGGGGAGCTGTTTTTT
TRBV29-1	.	TRBJ1-4	TRBD1	CSVARRGEEGKLFF	TGCAGCGTTGCTCGCAGGGGGGAGGAGGGCAAACTGTTTTTT
TRBV6-5	few	TRBJ2-5	.	CASSYEVGAPQETQYF	TGTGCCAGCAGTTACGAGGTGGGGGCACCGCAAGAGACCCAGTACTTC
TRBV7-8	.	TRBJ2-2	.	CASSLGLKFPPGELFF	TGTGCCAGCAGCTTAGGGTTGAAATTCCCACCCGGGGAGCTGTTTTTT
TRBV29-1	.	TRBJ2-7	TRBD1	CSVYPTGERDEQYF	TGCAGCGTCTACCCGACAGGGGAAAGGGACGAGCAGTACTTC
TRBV6-1	.	TRBJ2-6	TRBD1	CASNRQGPGANVLTF	TGTGCCAGCAATAGACAGGGACCTGGGGCCAACGTCCTGACTTTC
TRBV12-3/TRBV12-4	few	TRBJ2-1	.	CASSSSGGRNEQFF	TGTGCCAGCAGCTCTAGTGGGGGCCGCAATGAGCAGTTCTTC
TRBV29-1	.	TRBJ2-7	.	CSVSQGEAYEQYF	TGCAGCGTTTCGCAGGGGGAGGCCTACGAGCAGTACTTC
TRBV5-1	few	TRBJ2-3	.	CASSSDARTSTDTQYF	TGCGCCAGCAGCTCGGACGCAAGGACTAGCACAGATACGCAGTATTTT
TRBV10-3	.	TRBJ2-3	TRBD2	CAIRAGSDTQYF	TGTGCCATCAGAGCGGGGTCAGATACGCAGTATTTT